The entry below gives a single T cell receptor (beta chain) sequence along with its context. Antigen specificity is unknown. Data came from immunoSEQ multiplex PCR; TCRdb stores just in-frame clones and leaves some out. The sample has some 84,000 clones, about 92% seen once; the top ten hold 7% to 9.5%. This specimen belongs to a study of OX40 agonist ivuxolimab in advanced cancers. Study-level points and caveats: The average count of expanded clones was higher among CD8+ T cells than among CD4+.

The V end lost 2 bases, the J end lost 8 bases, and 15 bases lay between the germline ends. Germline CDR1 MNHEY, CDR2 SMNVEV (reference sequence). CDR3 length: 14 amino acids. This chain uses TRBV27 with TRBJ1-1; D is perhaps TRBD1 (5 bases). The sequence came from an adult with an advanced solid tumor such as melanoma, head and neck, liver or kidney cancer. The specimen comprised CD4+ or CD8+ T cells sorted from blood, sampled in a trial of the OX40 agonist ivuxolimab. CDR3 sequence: CASSLRGIRVEAFF. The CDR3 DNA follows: TGTGCCAGCAGTTTAAGGGGCATAAGGGTCGAAGCTTTCTTT.